Described below is a single T cell receptor (beta chain) sequence and its context. Its matching antigen is unknown. These data are taken from a study of CXCR3-negative and CXCR3-positive naive CD8 T cells. Study-level findings and limits: Similar TRBV-TRBJ gene usage was seen in naive CXCR3-negative and CXCR3-positive cells, but not in memory cells.

Libraries of TRB cDNA were made by 5' RACE and carried UMIs. TCRdb derives one entry per CDR3 protein from the 5' RACE reads, leaving out DNA. The table gives 100,000 to 150,000 distinct CDR3 sequences; the top ten clones make up nearly 0.5% of it. The CDR3 spans 16 residues. Germline values: CDR1 MGHRA, CDR2 YSYEKL. The TCR originated in a human donor in good health. Some clones in this sample may be carry-over from other donors' samples. The chain joins TRBV4-1 to TRBJ1-5. The sequenced sample consisted of naive CXCR3- CD8+ T cells from blood. This sample's subset: CD45RO-CCR7+CD27+CD95- naive CD8+ T cells lacking CXCR3 (TNR3-). The CDR3 sequence: CASSQGLGMTNQPQHF.